The 20 T cell receptor beta chains given below trace back to one sample, sequenced in a study of shared clonotypes between healthy human individuals. The assay was immunoSEQ multiplex PCR, and TCRdb's table has in-frame clones only and misses some. The sample has more than 1 million clones, about four fifths seen once; the top ten hold under 0.65%. Sequencing was performed on memory CD4+ T cells from PBMCs. The subset denotes: CD45RA-negative fraction. These receptors all stem from a young man in good health. Some clones in this sample may be carry-over from other donors' samples.

This clone was observed a single time. This CDR3 is also generated by other DNA sequences in the sample. V usage is TRBV28 and J usage is TRBJ1-1; D is possibly TRBD1 (5 bases). V was clipped by 0 bases and J by 1 base, with 6 bases between them. The CDR3 runs 14 residues. Germline-derived CDR1 and CDR2 are MDHEN and SYDVKM. The CDR3 nucleotides read TGTGCCAGCAGTTTATGGGGGCAGAACACTGAAGCTTTCTTT. It specifies CASSLWGQNTEAFF.

The V gene is TRBV13, the J gene TRBJ2-1; tentative D call: TRBD2 (6 bases). The CDR3 length is 15 residues. The V gene's germline CDR1 is PRHDT and CDR2 FYEKMQ (reference sequence). The V gene lost 4 bases and the J gene lost 6 bases, with 16 bases spanning the gap. Written as DNA, the CDR3 is TGTGCCAGCAGCTCCCGTACTAGCTATGGCAATGAGCAGTTCTTC. It is translated as CASSSRTSYGNEQFF. Using reference TRBV13 and TRBJ2-1 for the parts outside the CDR3, the full variable domain is AAGVIQSPRHLIKEKRETATLKCYPIPRHDTVYWYQQGPGQDPQFLISFYEKMQSDKGSIPDRFSAQQFSDYHSELNMSSLELGDSALYFCASSSRTSYGNEQFFGPGTRLTVL.

This clone has only one observation. J is TRBJ1-3 and V is TRBV11-2; TRBD1 matches at 8 bases. The length of the CDR3 is 15 residues. Germline values: CDR1 SGHAT, CDR2 FQNNGV. Trimming cost V 5 bases and J 1 base; bases outside gene matches: 4. This CDR3 is CASSLRGPSGNTIYF. The CDR3 DNA reads TGTGCCAGCAGCCTCAGGGGGCCGTCTGGAAACACCATATATTTT. Using reference TRBV11-2 and TRBJ1-3 for the parts outside the CDR3, the full variable domain is EAGVAQSPRYKIIEKRQSVAFWCNPISGHATLYWYQQILGQGPKLLIQFQNNGVVDDSQLPKDRFSAERLKGVDSTLKIQPAKLEDSAVYLCASSLRGPSGNTIYFGEGSWLTVV.

This clone was observed a handful of times. The chain recombines TRBV6-5 with TRBJ1-2; D uncertain. This CDR3 comprises 14 residues. The V end lost 6 bases, the J end lost 3 bases, and 14 bases lay between the germline ends. Germline CDR1 reads MNHEY; CDR2 reads SVGAGI. CDR3 nucleotides: TGTGCCAGCAGCCACCCGGGAGGGTACTATGGCTACACCTTC. Encoded protein: CASSHPGGYYGYTF.

In this sample, this clone turned up a few times. The rearrangement uses TRBV2 and TRBJ2-6; the match to TRBD2 covers 9 bases. This CDR3 has 17 amino acids. With 5 bases clipped from V and 0 bases from J, the junction kept 5 bases outside the gene matches. The V gene's germline CDR1 is SNHLY and CDR2 FYNNEI. CDR3 DNA sequence: TGTGCCAGCAGTTATAGCGGGAGAGGCTCTGGGGCCAACGTCCTGACTTTC. It yields the protein CASSYSGRGSGANVLTF.

The CDR3 protein is CASSVGQGGQFF. The CDR3 DNA is TGCGCCAGCAGCGTGGGACAGGGCGGGCAGTTCTTC. V is TRBV5-1 and J is TRBJ2-1; 9 bases are a match to TRBD1. The CDR3 has 12 residues. Per the germline V gene, CDR1 is SGHRS and CDR2 is YFSETQ. The J segment lost 12 bases and the V segment lost 4 bases, leaving 5 bases of the junction unmatched. Based on the CDR3 plus reference TRBV5-1 and TRBJ2-1, the full variable domain is KAGVTQTPRYLIKTRGQQVTLSCSPISGHRSVSWYQQTPGQGLQFLFEYFSETQRNKGNFPGRFSGRQFSNSRSEMNVSTLELGDSALYLCASSVGQGGQFFGPGTRLTVL.

The chain uses TRBV4-1 and TRBJ2-1; no reliable D call. Germline V gene sequence: CDR1 MGHRA, CDR2 YSYEKL. The V gene lost 1 base and the J gene lost 7 bases, with 14 bases spanning the gap. The CDR3 is 15 residues long. The CDR3 DNA reads TGCGCCAGCAGCCAAGGATTGGCTACGACAAATGAGCAGTTCTTC. This encodes CASSQGLATTNEQFF.

This chain uses TRBV27 with TRBJ1-1; TRBD1 matches 10 bases. The CDR3 totals 13 residues. In germline, CDR1 is MNHEY, CDR2 SMNVEV (reference sequence). Germline trimming cut 7 bases from V and 9 bases from J; bases unmatched to any gene: 8. The CDR3 nucleotides are TGTGCCAGCACTCGCGGGACAGGGGAAAAAGCTTTCTTT. It yields the protein CASTRGTGEKAFF.

The V call is TRBV5-1, the J call TRBJ1-1; 10 bases align to TRBD1. J was trimmed by 1 base and V by 4 bases; bases with no gene match: 16. The CDR3 loop spans 19 amino acids. Germline V gives CDR1 SGHRS, CDR2 YFSETQ. The CDR3, as DNA: TGCGCCAGCAGCAGTGGGGCCGGGACAGGGGCACGGGCGAACACTGAAGCTTTCTTT. Amino acid sequence: CASSSGAGTGARANTEAFF.

The chain employs TRBV12-5 and TRBJ1-1; TRBD1 might be the D (6 bases). Trimming took 6 bases from V and 0 from J, leaving 11 bases between them. CDR1 and CDR2 from the germline V gene are LGHNT and FRNRAP. The CDR3 loop spans 14 amino acids. The CDR3 DNA reads TGTGCTAGTGGCCCAGGGACAATGAACACTGAAGCTTTCTTT. Amino acids: CASGPGTMNTEAFF.

This clone was seen a single time. The chain recombines TRBV5-4 with TRBJ2-7, with D tentatively TRBD1 (8 bases). Between the trimmed V and J ends, which lost 4 bases and 7 bases, there was a span of 21 bases. Germline lookup yields CDR1 SGHNT and CDR2 YYREEE (reference sequence). This CDR3 contains 15 residues. In DNA, the CDR3 is TGTGCCAGCAGCATTCAGAACAGGGGGGGTGTGGAGCAGTACTTC. Amino acid sequence: CASSIQNRGGVEQYF.

The chain couples TRBV9 to TRBJ2-2; tentative D call: TRBD1 (6 bases). The germline gives CDR1 SGDLS, CDR2 YYNGEE. The CDR3 is made up of 14 amino acids. Trimming shortened V by 3 bases and J by 6 bases, and 12 bases separated the two germline ends. CDR3 in amino acids: CASSDRPGAGELFF. CDR3 sequence (DNA): TGTGCCAGCAGCGACAGACCAGGGGCCGGGGAGCTGTTTTTT.

The rearrangement joins TRBV6-1 to TRBJ1-2; D gene ambiguous. The V end was cut by 1 base, the J end by 5 bases, with 14 bases between. The CDR3 totals 15 residues. The germline CDR1 and CDR2 sequences are MNHNS and SASEGT. CDR3 coding DNA: TGTGCCAGCAGTGAAGTGGGGAATGGCCCTTATGGCTACACCTTC. This codes for CASSEVGNGPYGYTF.

This rearrangement joins TRBV5-1 to TRBJ2-7; D possibly corresponds to TRBD2 (5 bases). The CDR3 length is 15 residues. Germline V gene lookup returns CDR1 SGHRS and CDR2 YFSETQ. The V and J ends lost 1 base and 1 base respectively, with 12 bases between them. CDR3 in DNA: TGCGCCAGCAGCTTGACGGGGATAGGTTCCTACGAGCAGTACTTC. Translated: CASSLTGIGSYEQYF.

This clone was picked up a small number of times. The gene calls are TRBV16 and TRBJ1-5; D is uncertain. The CDR3 sequence is 13 residues long. The germline CDR1 and CDR2 sequences are KGHSY and FQNENV. Trimming took 7 bases from V and 5 from J, leaving 12 bases between them. The chain's CDR3 is CASTTTGDQPQHF. The DNA for the CDR3 is TGTGCCAGCACGACAACCGGCGATCAGCCCCAGCATTTT.

As to this clone: One end of the junction fails to match germline, which may point to a read error. V usage is TRBV30 and J usage is TRBJ1-3; D not resolved. In germline, CDR1 is GTSNPN, CDR2 SVGIG (reference sequence). The CDR3 runs 13 residues. The CDR3 reads CAWTGSPGNTIYF. DNA of the CDR3: TGTGCCTGGACGGGTTCCCCTGGGAACACCATATATTTT. The full variable domain, its missing parts supplied by reference TRBV30 and TRBJ1-3, is SQTIHQWPATLVQPVGSPLSLECTVEGTSNPNLYWYRQAAGRGLQLLFYSVGIGQISSEVPQNLSASRPQDRQFILSSKKLLLSDSGFYLCAWTGSPGNTIYFGEGSWLTVV.

The chain carries TRBV5-6 and TRBJ2-3; D remains unclear. Trimming pared 2 bases from V and 2 bases from J, leaving 12 bases between. Per germline, CDR1 SGHDT and CDR2 YYEEEE. This CDR3 has 15 amino acids. The chain's CDR3 is CASSFDQGSTDTQYF. The CDR3, as DNA: TGTGCCAGCAGCTTCGACCAAGGGTCCACAGATACGCAGTATTTT.

The chain employs TRBV7-2 and TRBJ1-2; D gene ambiguous. The germline V and J ends were trimmed by 1 base and 2 bases, with 8 bases remaining between them. CDR1 is SGHTA, CDR2 FQGNSA, per germline. This CDR3 has 14 amino acids. CDR3 in DNA: TGTGCCAGCAGCTTAGAAGGGAGGAACTATGGCTACACCTTC. Encoded protein: CASSLEGRNYGYTF. The full variable domain, in which reference TRBV7-2 and TRBJ1-2 provide the parts outside the CDR3, is GAGVSQSPSNKVTEKGKDVELRCDPISGHTALYWYRQSLGQGLEFLIYFQGNSAPDKSGLPSDRFSAERTGGSVSTLTIQRTQQEDSAVYLCASSLEGRNYGYTFGSGTRLTVV.

This sequence joins TRBV7-9 and TRBJ2-7, with D unclear. Germline CDR1 and CDR2: SEHNR and FQNEAQ (reference sequence). This CDR3 is built from 13 residues. Trimming left V 4 bases short and J 2 bases short, with 9 bases between. The CDR3 DNA is TGTGCCAGCAGCTCGACCGTGGCCTACGAGCAGTACTTC. Protein sequence: CASSSTVAYEQYF.

Only a few counts were recorded for this clone. The CDR3 here is CASSPGTTSGNTIYF. The CDR3 bases are TGTGCCAGCTCACCAGGGACAACCTCTGGAAACACCATATATTTT. The gene calls are TRBV18 and TRBJ1-3; TRBD1 is a possible D gene (6 bases). The CDR3 covers 15 residues. Trimming cost V 2 bases and J 0 bases, with 8 bases left between them. CDR1 and CDR2 from the germline V gene are KGHSH and LQKENI.